One sample yielded the 17 T cell receptor beta chains listed below, sequenced in a study of cytomegalovirus exposure and HLA in healthy donors. The PCR made use of 60 Vbeta and 13 Jbeta primers. Only in-frame clones appear in the TCRdb table, and some are missing; sequencing was by immunoSEQ multiplex PCR. The table has almost 200,000 clones, roughly 85% seen once. Sequenced sample: PBMCs. These receptors were collected from a woman in her thirties in good health and CMV-seropositive.

This clone was observed a few times. The chain uses TRBV5-1 and TRBJ1-4, with no clear D. Per the germline V gene, CDR1 is SGHRS and CDR2 is YFSETQ. V lost 0 bases, J lost 0 bases, and 6 bases lay in between. The CDR3 has 15 amino acids. This CDR3 reads CASSLDAATNEKLFF. The DNA of the CDR3 is TGCGCCAGCAGCTTGGACGCGGCAACTAATGAAAAACTGTTTTTT.

This chain connects TRBV5-8 to TRBJ1-5; D is unclear. CDR3 length: 10 amino acids. In germline, CDR1 is SGHTS, CDR2 YDEGEE. V was cut by 7 bases and J by 5 bases, with 4 bases left in between. CDR3 region: CASPDQPQHF. The CDR3 DNA sequence: TGTGCCAGCCCGGATCAGCCCCAGCATTTT.

This chain joins TRBV4-3 and TRBJ1-2; D is possibly TRBD1 (6 bases). V was shortened by 3 bases and J by 8 bases, with 16 bases between the two germline ends. CDR1 LGHNA and CDR2 YSLEER come from the germline V gene. The CDR3 has 14 residues. Written as DNA, the CDR3 is TGCGCCAGCAGCCAGCTACAGGGATTCGGAGGCTACACCTTC. It codes for CASSQLQGFGGYTF.

The CDR3 DNA sequence: TGTGCCAGCAGCTTCTTGTCGGGGGGGGCCCGAACCGGGGAGCTGTTTTTT. The encoded protein is CASSFLSGGARTGELFF. This sequence joins TRBV5-6 and TRBJ2-2; TRBD2 matches 8 bases. The germline gives CDR1 SGHDT, CDR2 YYEEEE. This CDR3 contains 17 residues. The V segment lost 2 bases and the J segment 5 bases; nucleotides outside the gene matches: 11.

The genes are TRBV11-3 and TRBJ1-4, with 9 positions matching TRBD1. J was trimmed by 0 bases and V by 4 bases; bases with no gene match: 3. The germline V gene has CDR1 SGHNT and CDR2 YENEEA. This CDR3 spans 16 amino acids. The chain's CDR3 is CASSYTGGATNEKLFF. Written as DNA, the CDR3 is TGTGCCAGCAGCTATACAGGGGGCGCAACTAATGAAAAACTGTTTTTT. Together with reference TRBV11-3 and TRBJ1-4, the CDR3 gives the full variable domain: EAGVVQSPRYKIIEKKQPVAFWCNPISGHNTLYWYLQNLGQGPELLIRYENEEAVDDSQLPKDRFSAERLKGVDSTLKIQPAELGDSAVYLCASSYTGGATNEKLFFGSGTQLSVL.

The J gene is TRBJ1-2, the V gene TRBV27, with 7 bases identical to TRBD1. The CDR3 is made up of 18 amino acids. The junction had 13 bases not matched to a gene; V was cut back by 2 bases and J by 1 base. From germline, CDR1 is MNHEY and CDR2 SMNVEV (reference sequence). The CDR3: CASSLGIQQGLNNYGYTF. In nucleotides, the CDR3 is TGTGCCAGCAGTTTAGGTATACAACAGGGGCTTAATAACTATGGCTACACCTTC.

The chain links TRBV2 to TRBJ1-2; 10 nucleotides agree with TRBD1. Germline V lookup: CDR1 SNHLY, CDR2 FYNNEI. The V and J ends lost 8 bases and 4 bases, in that order; junction bases with no gene match: 13. The CDR3 consists of 16 residues. CDR3 coding DNA: TGTGCCAGCGGCGACAGGGGGCAGGGTACCCTCTATGGCTACACCTTC. Its protein product is CASGDRGQGTLYGYTF.

The J gene is TRBJ2-7, the V gene TRBV7-9; D remains unclear. The CDR3 runs to 14 residues. Germline V gene lookup returns CDR1 SEHNR and CDR2 FQNEAQ (reference sequence). The V end was cut by 5 bases, the J end by 0 bases, with 11 bases between. CDR3 region: CASSRSVSSYEQYF. CDR3 in DNA: TGTGCCAGCAGCCGGTCTGTGAGCTCCTACGAGCAGTACTTC.

The chain carries TRBV2 and TRBJ1-4; maybe TRBD1 (6 bases). The ends were cut back, 8 bases at V and 3 bases at J, with 13 bases in the middle. The germline gives CDR1 SNHLY, CDR2 FYNNEI. The CDR3 sequence is 14 residues long. CDR3 residues: CASRNRAANEKLFF. CDR3 coding DNA: TGTGCCAGCCGGAACAGGGCGGCTAATGAAAAACTGTTTTTT.

This clone was observed a few times. The chain recombines TRBV7-2 with TRBJ2-2, with D possibly being TRBD2 (5 bases). CDR1 is SGHTA and CDR2 is FQGNSA in the germline V gene. This CDR3 region has 13 residues. Trimming cost V 8 bases and J 6 bases, with 13 bases left between them. CDR3 nucleotide sequence: TGTGCCAGCCTTGGTACTAGGGCCGGGGAGCTGTTTTTT. It translates to CASLGTRAGELFF.

The rearrangement joins TRBV2 to TRBJ1-5; D is ambiguous. CDR3 size: 16 residues. The germline gives CDR1 SNHLY, CDR2 FYNNEI. The V gene lost 6 bases and the J gene lost 4 bases, with 19 bases spanning the gap. In nucleotides, the CDR3 is TGTGCCAGCAGGGATAAGGAGGCAGGACTAAATCAGCCCCAGCATTTT. Amino acid sequence: CASRDKEAGLNQPQHF. The full variable domain, with the rest looked up from reference TRBV2 and TRBJ1-5, is EPEVTQTPSHQVTQMGQEVILRCVPISNHLYFYWYRQILGQKVEFLVSFYNNEISEKSEIFDDQFSVERPDGSNFTLKIRSTKLEDSAMYFCASRDKEAGLNQPQHFGDGTRLSIL.

This clone has a handful of counts. The rearrangement joins TRBV5-4 to TRBJ2-5; TRBD2 matches at 10 bases. After removal of 0 bases from V and 5 bases from J, the junction contained 10 bases not matched to a gene. Germline V gives CDR1 SGHNT, CDR2 YYREEE (reference sequence). This CDR3 contains 17 residues. The CDR3 loop is CASSLGRASGSLETQYF. CDR3 bases: TGTGCCAGCAGCTTGGGGAGGGCTAGCGGGAGCTTGGAGACCCAGTACTTC.

A few counts support this clone. The chain combines TRBV7-9 with TRBJ1-1, with 8 bases lining up with TRBD1. The CDR3 is 13 amino acids. CDR1 and CDR2 (germline): SEHNR, FQNEAQ (reference sequence). V was pared by 8 bases and J by 3 bases, with 5 bases of the junction left unmatched. CDR3 in amino acids: CASGNRGDTEAFF. The CDR3, as DNA: TGTGCCAGCGGCAACAGGGGGGACACTGAAGCTTTCTTT.

V is TRBV4-2 and J is TRBJ2-3; 9 bases map to TRBD2. Per the germline V gene, CDR1 is LGHNA and CDR2 is YNFKEQ. The CDR3 has 17 residues. Unmatched junction bases numbered 11, after V lost 4 bases and J lost 3 bases. CDR3 nucleotides: TGTGCCAGCAGCCCCTGGGGCGGGAGGGCCGGTACAGATACGCAGTATTTT. Amino acids: CASSPWGGRAGTDTQYF.

The CDR3 reads CASSPEREAVSPLHF. CDR3 in DNA: TGTGCCAGCAGCCCCGAGAGGGAAGCAGTTTCACCCCTCCACTTT. The chain recombines TRBV7-8 with TRBJ1-6, with D uncertain. The CDR3 covers 15 residues. V was trimmed by 5 bases and J by 9 bases, leaving 17 bases between them. The germline V gene encodes CDR1 SGHVS and CDR2 FQNEAQ.

This chain links TRBV6-6 with TRBJ1-4, with D tentatively TRBD1 (5 bases). This CDR3 has 12 amino acids. Trimming pared 0 bases from V and 16 bases from J, leaving 12 bases between. The germline gives CDR1 MNHNY, CDR2 SVGAGI (reference sequence). This CDR3 reads CASSYSIQDPFF. Written as DNA, the CDR3 is TGTGCCAGCAGTTACTCGATACAGGACCCGTTTTTT.

The chain combines TRBV7-2 with TRBJ1-3; 7 nucleotides agree with TRBD1. The J segment lost 2 bases and the V segment lost 5 bases, leaving 6 bases of the junction unmatched. The CDR3 covers 15 residues. Per germline, CDR1 SGHTA and CDR2 FQGNSA. For the CDR3, the DNA is TGTGCCAGCAGCCCTCAGGGGGGTACTGGAAACACCATATATTTT. Amino acid sequence: CASSPQGGTGNTIYF.